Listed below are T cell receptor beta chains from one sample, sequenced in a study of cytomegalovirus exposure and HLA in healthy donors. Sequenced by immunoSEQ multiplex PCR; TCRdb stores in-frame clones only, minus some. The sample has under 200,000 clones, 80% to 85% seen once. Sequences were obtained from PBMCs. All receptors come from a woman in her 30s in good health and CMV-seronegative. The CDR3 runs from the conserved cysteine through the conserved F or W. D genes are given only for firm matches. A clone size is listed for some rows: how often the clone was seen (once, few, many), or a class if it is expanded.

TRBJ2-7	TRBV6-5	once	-	CASRPAGSWEYF	TGTGCCAGCAGACCGGCCGGGTCCTGGGAGTACTTC
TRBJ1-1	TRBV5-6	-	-	CASRRRGSNTEAFF	TGTGCCAGCAGGCGGAGGGGTTCGAACACTGAAGCTTTCTTT
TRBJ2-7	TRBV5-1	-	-	CASRIEEGVYEQYF	TGCGCCAGCAGGATAGAAGAAGGGGTTTACGAGCAGTACTTC
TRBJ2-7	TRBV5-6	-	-	CASSFELATYEQYF	TGTGCCAGCAGCTTCGAGCTAGCAACCTACGAGCAGTACTTC
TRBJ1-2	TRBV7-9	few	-	CASAPGDDYGYTF	TGTGCCAGCGCCCCAGGGGATGACTATGGCTACACCTTC
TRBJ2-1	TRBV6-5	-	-	CASSYSAGPYNEQFF	TGTGCCAGCAGTTACTCCGCGGGTCCTTACAATGAGCAGTTCTTC
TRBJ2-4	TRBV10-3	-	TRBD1	CAISETQQGQENIQYF	TGTGCCATCAGTGAGACGCAACAGGGACAGGAAAACATTCAGTACTTC
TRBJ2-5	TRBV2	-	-	CASSYQRETQYF	TGTGCCAGCAGCTATCAGCGGGAGACCCAGTACTTC
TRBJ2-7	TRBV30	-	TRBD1	CAWSSAGGVRGEQYF	TGTGCCTGGAGTTCCGCAGGGGGTGTTCGGGGTGAGCAGTACTTC
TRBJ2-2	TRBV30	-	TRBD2	CAWSRNGLAGGSGELFF	TGTGCCTGGAGTCGTAATGGGCTAGCGGGGGGTTCCGGGGAGCTGTTTTTT
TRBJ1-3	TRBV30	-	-	CAGTSGNTIYF	TGTGCCGGGACGTCTGGAAACACCATATATTTT
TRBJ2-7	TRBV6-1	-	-	CASSRGRSVEQYF	TGTGCCAGCAGTAGAGGGAGGAGCGTCGAGCAGTACTTC
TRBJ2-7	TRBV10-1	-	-	CASSVGSVVDEQYF	TGCGCCAGCAGTGTCGGTAGCGTCGTCGACGAGCAGTACTTC
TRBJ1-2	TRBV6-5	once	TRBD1	CASSYVGTGRAYGYTF	TGTGCCAGCAGTTACGTTGGGACAGGGAGAGCCTATGGCTACACCTTC
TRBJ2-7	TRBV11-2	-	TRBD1	CASSWNRGYDEQYF	TGTGCCAGCAGCTGGAACAGGGGTTACGACGAGCAGTACTTC
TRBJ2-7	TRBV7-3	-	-	CASSLTGDGAGPPYEQYF	TGTGCCAGCAGCTTAACGGGGGATGGGGCGGGGCCCCCCTACGAGCAGTACTTC
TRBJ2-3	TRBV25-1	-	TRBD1	CASRGTGGASDTQYF	TGTGCCAGCAGAGGGACAGGGGGCGCGTCAGATACGCAGTATTTT
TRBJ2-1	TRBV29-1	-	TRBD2	CSVALRLARTYNEQFF	TGCAGCGTTGCCCTAAGACTAGCGAGAACCTACAATGAGCAGTTCTTC
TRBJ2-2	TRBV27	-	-	CASSLSGTLNTGELFF	TGTGCCAGCAGTTTATCTGGGACTCTGAACACCGGGGAGCTGTTTTTT
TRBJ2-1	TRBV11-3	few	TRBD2	CASSRTTGGRGEQFF	TGTGCCAGCAGCCGGACAACGGGAGGGAGGGGTGAGCAGTTCTTC
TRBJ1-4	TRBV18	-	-	CASSTSTGYEKLFF	TGTGCCAGCTCAACTTCAACAGGGTATGAAAAACTGTTTTTT
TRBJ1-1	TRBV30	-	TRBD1	CAWSEGQGGSEAFF	TGTGCCTGGAGTGAGGGACAGGGGGGGTCTGAAGCTTTCTTT
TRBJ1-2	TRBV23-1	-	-	CASSPRAPNTYGYTF	TGCGCCAGCAGCCCGCGGGCACCTAACACCTATGGCTACACCTTC
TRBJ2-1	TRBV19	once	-	CASSIDPLTIRSYNEQFF	TGTGCCAGTAGTATAGACCCCCTCACTATACGCTCCTACAATGAGCAGTTCTTC
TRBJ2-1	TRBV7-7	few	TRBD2	CASSLAGGPQNEQFF	TGTGCCAGCAGCTTGGCGGGAGGGCCTCAAAATGAGCAGTTCTTC
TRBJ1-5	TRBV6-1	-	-	CASSPNRGNQPQHF	TGTGCCAGCAGTCCAAACAGGGGCAATCAGCCCCAGCATTTT
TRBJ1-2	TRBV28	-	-	CASSFSGRVGGGYTF	TGTGCCAGCAGTTTTAGCGGGAGGGTAGGAGGTGGCTACACCTTC
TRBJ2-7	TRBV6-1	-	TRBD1	CASRVGDRDDEQYF	TGTGCCAGCAGGGTGGGGGACAGGGACGACGAGCAGTACTTC
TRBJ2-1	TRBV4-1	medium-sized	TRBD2	CASSRFPSGRYNEQFF	TGCGCCAGCAGCCGCTTCCCTAGCGGGAGATACAATGAGCAGTTCTTC
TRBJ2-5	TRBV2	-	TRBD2	CASMGGGETQYF	TGTGCCAGCATGGGGGGGGGAGAGACCCAGTACTTC
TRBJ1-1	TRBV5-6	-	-	CASSSKTFWNTEAFF	TGTGCCAGCAGCTCGAAGACATTCTGGAACACTGAAGCTTTCTTT
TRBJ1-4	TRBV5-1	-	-	CASSLTPEKLFF	TGCGCCAGCAGCTTGACTCCTGAAAAACTGTTTTTT
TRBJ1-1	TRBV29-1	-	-	CSGGGNTEAFF	TGCAGCGGGGGGGGGAACACTGAAGCTTTCTTT
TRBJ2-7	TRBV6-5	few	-	CASSPGWDYEQYF	TGTGCCAGCAGTCCGGGGTGGGACTACGAGCAGTACTTC
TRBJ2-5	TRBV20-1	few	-	CSASGKTQYF	TGCAGTGCTAGCGGGAAGACCCAGTACTTC
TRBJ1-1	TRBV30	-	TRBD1	CAWSGQGSTEAFF	TGTGCCTGGAGCGGACAGGGGAGCACTGAAGCTTTCTTT
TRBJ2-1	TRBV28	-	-	CASVTHSSGGRNEQFF	TGTGCCAGCGTAACACACAGCTCGGGGGGCCGGAATGAGCAGTTCTTC
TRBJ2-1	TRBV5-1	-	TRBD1	CASSYAGTVHNEQFF	TGCGCCAGCAGCTATGCCGGGACAGTCCACAATGAGCAGTTCTTC
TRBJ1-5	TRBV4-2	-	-	CASSQDDRYSNQPQHF	TGTGCCAGCAGCCAAGATGACAGGTATAGCAATCAGCCCCAGCATTTT
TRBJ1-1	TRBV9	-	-	CASSPGLNTEAFF	TGTGCCAGCTCTCCAGGGTTGAACACTGAAGCTTTCTTT
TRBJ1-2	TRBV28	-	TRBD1	CASSSGQGPSYGYTF	TGTGCCAGCAGCTCTGGACAGGGTCCCTCCTATGGCTACACCTTC
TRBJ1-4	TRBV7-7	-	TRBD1	CASSLDRDEKLFF	TGTGCCAGCAGCCTGGACAGGGATGAAAAACTGTTTTTT
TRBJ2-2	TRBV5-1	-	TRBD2	CASSSLAGASPGELFF	TGCGCCAGCAGTTCCTTAGCGGGGGCATCCCCCGGGGAGCTGTTTTTT
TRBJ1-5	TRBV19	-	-	CASSIVAGNQPQHF	TGTGCCAGTAGTATAGTAGCGGGGAATCAGCCCCAGCATTTT
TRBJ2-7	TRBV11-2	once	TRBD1	CASSLSSGTAVYEQYF	TGTGCCAGCAGCCTCTCTTCCGGGACAGCTGTCTACGAGCAGTACTTC
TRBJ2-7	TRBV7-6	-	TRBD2	CASSNQAGGPYEQYF	TGTGCCAGCTCTAATCAAGCGGGAGGGCCCTACGAGCAGTACTTC
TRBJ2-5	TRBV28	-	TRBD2	CASTHGGQETQYF	TGTGCCAGCACCCACGGGGGGCAAGAGACCCAGTACTTC
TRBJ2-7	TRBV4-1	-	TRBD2	CASSQEGASGTYEQYF	TGCGCCAGCAGCCAAGAAGGAGCTAGCGGAACCTACGAGCAGTACTTC
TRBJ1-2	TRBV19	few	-	CASSPRSYGYTF	TGTGCCAGTAGTCCGCGGTCCTATGGCTACACCTTC
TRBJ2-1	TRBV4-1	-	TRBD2	CASSQDRRGWSDEQFF	TGCGCCAGCAGCCAAGATCGGCGGGGGTGGAGCGATGAGCAGTTCTTC
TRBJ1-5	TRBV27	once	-	CASGSPSRDSLDQPQHF	TGTGCCAGCGGTTCCCCCTCCCGGGACTCCCTCGATCAGCCCCAGCATTTT
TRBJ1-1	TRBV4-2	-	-	CASSPSTGHRTEAFF	TGTGCCAGCAGCCCGAGCACAGGTCATCGGACTGAAGCTTTCTTT
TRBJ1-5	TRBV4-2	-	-	CASSQDPGNQPQHF	TGTGCCAGCAGCCAAGACCCAGGGAATCAGCCCCAGCATTTT
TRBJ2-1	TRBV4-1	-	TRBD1	CASSRVPGQEYNEQFF	TGCGCCAGCAGCCGTGTCCCGGGACAGGAATACAATGAGCAGTTCTTC
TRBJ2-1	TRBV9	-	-	CASKPNNEQFF	TGTGCCAGCAAACCTAACAATGAGCAGTTCTTC
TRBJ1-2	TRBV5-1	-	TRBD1	CASDTGGHNYGYTF	TGCGCCAGCGACACAGGGGGTCATAACTATGGCTACACCTTC